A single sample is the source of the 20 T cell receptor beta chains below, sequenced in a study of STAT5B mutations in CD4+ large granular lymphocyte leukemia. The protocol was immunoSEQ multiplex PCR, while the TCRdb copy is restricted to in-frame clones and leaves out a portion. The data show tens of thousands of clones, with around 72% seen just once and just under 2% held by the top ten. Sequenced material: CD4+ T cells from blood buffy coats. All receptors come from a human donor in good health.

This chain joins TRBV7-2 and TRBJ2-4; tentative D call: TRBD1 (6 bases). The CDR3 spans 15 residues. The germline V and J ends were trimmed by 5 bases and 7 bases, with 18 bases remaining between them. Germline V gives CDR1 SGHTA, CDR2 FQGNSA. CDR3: CASSRGWGPGNIQYF. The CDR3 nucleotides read TGTGCCAGCAGCCGAGGGTGGGGGCCTGGGAACATTCAGTACTTC.

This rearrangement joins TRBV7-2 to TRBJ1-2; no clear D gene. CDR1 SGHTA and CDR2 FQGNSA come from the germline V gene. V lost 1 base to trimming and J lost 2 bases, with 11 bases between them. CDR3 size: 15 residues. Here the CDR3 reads CASSLVYRRNYGYTF. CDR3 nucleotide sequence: TGTGCCAGCAGCTTAGTCTATCGGCGGAACTATGGCTACACCTTC.

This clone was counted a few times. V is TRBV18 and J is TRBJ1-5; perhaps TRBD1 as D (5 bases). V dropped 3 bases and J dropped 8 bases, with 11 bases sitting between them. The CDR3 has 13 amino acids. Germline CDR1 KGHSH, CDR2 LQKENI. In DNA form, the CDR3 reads TGTGCCAGCTCACCGGGGGATATCGAGCCCCAGCATTTT. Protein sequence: CASSPGDIEPQHF.

CDR3 sequence reads: CASSYGTSNYGYTF. The CDR3 DNA follows: TGTGCCAGCAGTTACGGGACATCAAACTATGGCTACACCTTC. The chain has TRBV6-5 and TRBJ1-2; possibly TRBD1 for D (6 bases). V dropped 2 bases and J dropped 2 bases, with 9 bases sitting between them. Germline V gene lookup returns CDR1 MNHEY and CDR2 SVGAGI. CDR3 length: 14 residues.

This chain's CDR3 is CASSAGGGGETEQYF. In DNA, the CDR3 is TGTGCCAGCTCAGCGGGAGGAGGGGGAGAGACGGAGCAGTACTTC. The chain is built from TRBV18 and TRBJ2-7, with 8 bases aligning to TRBD2. The CDR3 length is 15 residues. Trimming removed 5 bases from V and 7 bases from J; junction bases left unmatched: 13. The germline gives CDR1 KGHSH, CDR2 LQKENI.

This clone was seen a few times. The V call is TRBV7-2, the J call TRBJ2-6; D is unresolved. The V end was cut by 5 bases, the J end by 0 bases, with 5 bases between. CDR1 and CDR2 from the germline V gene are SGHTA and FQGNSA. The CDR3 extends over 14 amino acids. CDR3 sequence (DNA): TGTGCCAGCAGCGTTCGCTCTGGGGCCAACGTCCTGACTTTC. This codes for CASSVRSGANVLTF.

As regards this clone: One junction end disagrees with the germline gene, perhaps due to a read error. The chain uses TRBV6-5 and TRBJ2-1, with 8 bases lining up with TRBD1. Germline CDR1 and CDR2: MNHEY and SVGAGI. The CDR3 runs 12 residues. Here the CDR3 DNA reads TGTGCCAGCAGTCCACGACAGGGGTTAGGCGTCTTC. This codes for CASSPRQGLGVF.

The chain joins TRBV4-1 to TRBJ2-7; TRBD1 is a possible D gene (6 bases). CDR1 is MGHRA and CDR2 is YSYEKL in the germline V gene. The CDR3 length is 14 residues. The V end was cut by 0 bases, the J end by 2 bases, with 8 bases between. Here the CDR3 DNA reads TGCGCCAGCAGCCAAGAACAGGGCCCCTACGAGCAGTACTTC. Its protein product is CASSQEQGPYEQYF.

CDR3 sequence: CASSFAGLKAKRQPQHF. CDR3 in DNA: TGTGCCAGCAGCTTTGCAGGGCTTAAAGCCAAAAGGCAGCCCCAGCATTTT. This chain joins TRBV5-6 and TRBJ1-5, with TRBD1 as a possible D gene (5 bases). V was pared by 2 bases and J by 7 bases, with 22 bases between. Per germline, CDR1 SGHDT and CDR2 YYEEEE. The CDR3 totals 17 residues.

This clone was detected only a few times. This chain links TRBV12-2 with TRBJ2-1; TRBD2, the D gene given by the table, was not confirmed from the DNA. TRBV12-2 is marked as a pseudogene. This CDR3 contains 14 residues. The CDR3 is CASDPGGAGNEQFF. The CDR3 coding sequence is TGTGCAAGTGACCCGGGAGGGGCAGGCAATGAGCAGTTCTTC.

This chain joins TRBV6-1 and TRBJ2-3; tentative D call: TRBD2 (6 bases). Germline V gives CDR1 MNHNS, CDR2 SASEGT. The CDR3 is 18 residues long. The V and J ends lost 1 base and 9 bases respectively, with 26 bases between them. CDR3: CASSEGGISGRGKDTQYF. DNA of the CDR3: TGTGCCAGCAGTGAAGGGGGGATTAGCGGTCGTGGGAAAGACACGCAGTATTTT.

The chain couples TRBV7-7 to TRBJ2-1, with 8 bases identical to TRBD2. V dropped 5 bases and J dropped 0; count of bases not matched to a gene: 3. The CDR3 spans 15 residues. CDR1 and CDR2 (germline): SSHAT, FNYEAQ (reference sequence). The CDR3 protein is CASSTGTSSYNEQFF. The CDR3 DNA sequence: TGTGCCAGCAGCACCGGGACTAGCTCCTACAATGAGCAGTTCTTC.

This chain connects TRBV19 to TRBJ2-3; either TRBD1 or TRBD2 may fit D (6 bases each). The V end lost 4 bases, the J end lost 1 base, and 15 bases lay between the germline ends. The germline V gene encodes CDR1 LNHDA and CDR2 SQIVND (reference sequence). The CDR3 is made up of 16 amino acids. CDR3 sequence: CASSKGGASGTDTQYF. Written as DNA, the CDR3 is TGTGCCAGTAGTAAGGGGGGCGCCTCGGGCACAGATACGCAGTATTTT.

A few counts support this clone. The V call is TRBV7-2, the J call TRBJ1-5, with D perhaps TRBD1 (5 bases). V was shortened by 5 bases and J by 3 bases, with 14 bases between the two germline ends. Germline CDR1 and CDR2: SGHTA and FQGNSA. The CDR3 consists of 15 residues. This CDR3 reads CASSPGTAYNQPQHF. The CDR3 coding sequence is TGTGCCAGCAGCCCAGGGACTGCGTACAATCAGCCCCAGCATTTT.

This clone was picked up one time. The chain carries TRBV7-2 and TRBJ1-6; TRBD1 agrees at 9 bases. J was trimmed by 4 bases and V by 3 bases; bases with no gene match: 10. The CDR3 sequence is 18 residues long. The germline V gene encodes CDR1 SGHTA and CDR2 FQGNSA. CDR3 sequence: CASSFDGPGQGYNSPLHF. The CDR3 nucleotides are TGTGCCAGCAGCTTTGATGGACCAGGACAGGGGTATAATTCACCCCTCCACTTT.

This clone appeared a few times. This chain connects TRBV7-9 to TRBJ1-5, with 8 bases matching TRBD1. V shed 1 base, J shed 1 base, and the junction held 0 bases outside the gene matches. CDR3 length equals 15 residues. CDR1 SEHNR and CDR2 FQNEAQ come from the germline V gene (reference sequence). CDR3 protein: CASSLGQGSNQPQHF. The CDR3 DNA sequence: TGTGCCAGCAGCTTAGGACAGGGGAGCAATCAGCCCCAGCATTTT. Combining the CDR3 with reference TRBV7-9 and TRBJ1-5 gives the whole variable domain DTGVSQNPRHKITKRGQNVTFRCDPISEHNRLYWYRQTLGQGPEFLTYFQNEAQLEKSRLLSDRFSAERPKGSFSTLEIQRTEQGDSAMYLCASSLGQGSNQPQHFGDGTRLSIL.

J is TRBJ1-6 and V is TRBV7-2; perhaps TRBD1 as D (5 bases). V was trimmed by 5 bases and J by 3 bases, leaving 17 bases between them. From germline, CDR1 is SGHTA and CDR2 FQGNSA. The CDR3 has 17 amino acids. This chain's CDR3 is CASSPGGGPIYNSPLHF. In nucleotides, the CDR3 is TGTGCCAGCAGCCCGGGGGGGGGTCCGATCTATAATTCACCCCTCCACTTT.

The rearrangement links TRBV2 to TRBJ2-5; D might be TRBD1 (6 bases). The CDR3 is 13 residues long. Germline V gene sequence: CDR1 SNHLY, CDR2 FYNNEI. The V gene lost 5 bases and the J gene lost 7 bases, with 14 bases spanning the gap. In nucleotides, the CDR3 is TGTGCCAGCAGTTTGGCAGCCAGGGGGACCCAGTACTTC. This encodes CASSLAARGTQYF.

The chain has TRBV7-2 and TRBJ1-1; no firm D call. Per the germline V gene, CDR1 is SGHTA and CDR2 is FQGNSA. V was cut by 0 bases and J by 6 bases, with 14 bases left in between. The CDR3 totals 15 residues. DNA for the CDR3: TGTGCCAGCAGCTTAGCTCGACAATCGATTGCTGAAGCTTTCTTT. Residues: CASSLARQSIAEAFF. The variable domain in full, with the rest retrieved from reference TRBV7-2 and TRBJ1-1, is GAGVSQSPSNKVTEKGKDVELRCDPISGHTALYWYRQSLGQGLEFLIYFQGNSAPDKSGLPSDRFSAERTGGSVSTLTIQRTQQEDSAVYLCASSLARQSIAEAFFGQGTRLTVV.

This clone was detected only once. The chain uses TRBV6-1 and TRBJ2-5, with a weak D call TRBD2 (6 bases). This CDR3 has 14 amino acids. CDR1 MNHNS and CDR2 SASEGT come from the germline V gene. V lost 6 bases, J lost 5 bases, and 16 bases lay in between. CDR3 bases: TGTGCCAGCAGGGGGCGTGGGGGGATTGAGACCCAGTACTTC. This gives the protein CASRGRGGIETQYF.